One and the same sample provided the 29 T cell receptor beta chains below, sequenced in a study of a mutant IDH1 vaccine in newly diagnosed glioma. Produced via immunoSEQ multiplex PCR; TCRdb's table is partial and in-frame only. This table holds tens of thousands of clones, around 79% found once. Time point described: baseline, week 1 (first vaccination visit). Treatment given: pre-vaccination baseline after standard-of-care therapy. The source material was PBMCs, sampled from a glioma patient treated with radiotherapy, temozolomide or both. These receptor sequences come from a man in his forties or fifties with glioma.

The J gene is TRBJ2-1, the V gene TRBV7-9; 8 nucleotides match TRBD2. The trim removed 5 bases at V and 2 bases at J, leaving 5 bases unmatched. Germline CDR1 is SEHNR and CDR2 is FQNEAQ (reference sequence). The CDR3 contains 15 residues. CDR3 loop: CASSPAGLAYNEQFF. CDR3 coding DNA: TGTGCCAGCAGCCCGGCGGGACTAGCCTACAATGAGCAGTTCTTC.

V usage is TRBV18 and J usage is TRBJ1-5; 10 bases align to TRBD1. CDR1 KGHSH and CDR2 LQKENI come from the germline V gene. J gave up 4 bases and V 8 bases, and 11 bases lay outside the gene matches. This CDR3 is 16 amino acids long. In nucleotides, the CDR3 is TGTGCCAGCACTCACCAAGGACAGGGGGAAAATCAGCCCCAGCATTTT. Its translation: CASTHQGQGENQPQHF.

This chain joins TRBV5-6 and TRBJ2-7, with TRBD2 matching 8 bases. Losses at the gene ends were 4 bases for V and 2 bases for J; bases not matched to a gene: 2. Germline V CDR1 and CDR2: SGHDT, YYEEEE. This CDR3 has 13 residues. The CDR3 DNA is TGTGCCAGCAGCCCAGCGGGGGCCTACGAGCAGTACTTC. Protein: CASSPAGAYEQYF.

This clone has only a few counts. V and J are TRBV4-2 and TRBJ1-6, with 9 bases aligning to TRBD1. Per germline, CDR1 LGHNA and CDR2 YNFKEQ. The CDR3 totals 18 residues. V lost 0 bases to trimming and J lost 10 bases; unmatched junction nucleotides: 13. In nucleotides, the CDR3 is TGTGCCAGCAGCCAAGATTTAGCATTGGGACAGGGAGACTCACCCCTCCACTTT. Amino acid sequence: CASSQDLALGQGDSPLHF.

The chain is built from TRBV14 and TRBJ2-3; maybe TRBD1 (5 bases). Trimming removed 2 bases from V and 2 bases from J, with 8 bases in between. The CDR3 consists of 14 residues. Germline V gene data show CDR1 as SGHDN and CDR2 as FVKESK. The CDR3 sequence is CASSQQGTTDTQYF. For the CDR3, the DNA is TGTGCCAGCAGCCAACAGGGAACCACAGATACGCAGTATTTT.

The CDR3 loop is CASSFTGGGEQYF. The CDR3 bases are TGTGCCAGCAGCTTCACAGGGGGCGGGGAGCAGTACTTC. The rearrangement joins TRBV5-8 to TRBJ2-7, with 9 bases lining up with TRBD1. The CDR3 is 13 amino acids. V lost 2 bases and J lost 7; bases outside the gene matches: 4. CDR1 SGHTS and CDR2 YDEGEE come from the germline V gene. The full variable domain, completed using reference TRBV5-8 and TRBJ2-7, is EAGVTQSPTHLIKTRGQQATLRCSPISGHTSVYWYQQALGLGLQFLLWYDEGEERNRGNFPPRFSGRQFPNYSSELNVNALELEDSALYLCASSFTGGGEQYFGPGTRLTVT.

The J gene is TRBJ1-2, the V gene TRBV2; 12 nucleotides line up with TRBD1. From germline, CDR1 is SNHLY and CDR2 FYNNEI. The CDR3 runs 15 residues. Unmatched junction bases numbered 5, after V lost 4 bases and J lost 5 bases. DNA for the CDR3: TGTGCCAGCAGTGGCGGGACAGGGGGCATTTATGGCTACACCTTC. This codes for CASSGGTGGIYGYTF.

Note on this clone: Its ends do not fully match the called genes, so a read error is possible. The chain is built from TRBV25-1 and TRBJ2-7; 14 nucleotides match TRBD2. The CDR3 has 12 amino acids. Germline CDR1 and CDR2: MGHDK and SYGVNS. Here the CDR3 DNA reads TGTGCCAGCTCGGGACTAGCGGGGGTTCTCGGATTC. Translated: CASSGLAGVLGF.

The V call is TRBV28, the J call TRBJ2-7; no reliable D call. Germline V gene sequence: CDR1 MDHEN, CDR2 SYDVKM. Trimming removed 4 bases from V and 2 bases from J, with 9 bases in between. The CDR3 has 13 residues. This chain's CDR3 is CASSSPPAYEQYF. As DNA, the CDR3 is TGTGCCAGCAGTTCCCCCCCAGCCTACGAGCAGTACTTC. Variable domain in full (rest from reference TRBV28 and TRBJ2-7): DVKVTQSSRYLVKRTGEKVFLECVQDMDHENMFWYRQDPGLGLRLIYFSYDVKMKEKGDIPEGYSVSREKKERFSLILESASTNQTSMYLCASSSPPAYEQYFGPGTRLTVT.

The chain joins TRBV5-1 to TRBJ2-1, with D perhaps given as TRBD1 or TRBD2 (6 bases each). CDR1 is SGHRS, CDR2 YFSETQ, per germline. The V end was cut by 0 bases, the J end by 5 bases, with 12 bases between. CDR3 length: 15 amino acids. CDR3: CASSLVNGGHNEQFF. CDR3 sequence (DNA): TGCGCCAGCAGCTTGGTCAACGGGGGCCACAATGAGCAGTTCTTC.

This chain joins TRBV19 and TRBJ1-1; no clear D. The CDR3 is 14 amino acids. Germline CDR1 reads LNHDA; CDR2 reads SQIVND (reference sequence). Trimming removed 6 bases from V and 6 bases from J, with 17 bases in between. The CDR3 region is CASRSHQDYPEAFF. In DNA, the CDR3 is TGTGCCAGTAGATCCCACCAGGACTACCCTGAAGCTTTCTTT.

Comment on this clone: An end of the junction differs from the germline gene, which may be a read error. The J gene is TRBJ2-1, the V gene TRBV7-7, with D tentatively TRBD1 (6 bases). This CDR3 contains 13 residues. CDR1 and CDR2 (germline): SSHAT, FNYEAQ (reference sequence). The CDR3 loop reads CASSLGQYNEQFF. The CDR3 nucleotides are TGTGCTAGCAGCTTAGGACAGTACAATGAGCAGTTCTTC.

The V call is TRBV27, the J call TRBJ1-3; TRBD1 agrees at 8 bases. Germline loops: CDR1 MNHEY, CDR2 SMNVEV (reference sequence). The CDR3 covers 16 residues. V shed 5 bases, J shed 3 bases, and the junction held 9 bases outside the gene matches. The CDR3 region has the DNA TGTGCCAGCAGTGCCCGTCAGGGGGCGCGTGGAAACACCATATATTTT. It encodes CASSARQGARGNTIYF.

This chain joins TRBV30 and TRBJ1-6; D is ambiguous. V was clipped by 0 bases and J by 11 bases, with 11 bases between them. Germline CDR1 reads GTSNPN; CDR2 reads SVGIG (reference sequence). The CDR3 covers 13 residues. CDR3 region: CAWSVDLGAPLHF. The CDR3, as DNA: TGTGCCTGGAGTGTGGATCTGGGTGCACCCCTCCACTTT.

The chain employs TRBV28 and TRBJ1-2; unclear D gene. This CDR3 has 16 amino acids. In germline, CDR1 is MDHEN, CDR2 SYDVKM. Trimming shortened V by 3 bases and J by 3 bases, and 17 bases separated the two germline ends. The CDR3 loop reads CASSFSSTPGDYGYTF. The CDR3 DNA follows: TGTGCCAGCAGTTTCAGTTCGACCCCCGGGGACTATGGCTACACCTTC.

This clone was detected only a few times. The chain recombines TRBV7-9 with TRBJ1-1, with D unclear. With 5 bases removed from V and 2 bases from J, the gap between germline ends came to 6 bases. The germline gives CDR1 SEHNR, CDR2 FQNEAQ (reference sequence). The length of the CDR3 is 12 residues. The DNA for the CDR3 is TGTGCCAGCAGCCTCGACAACACTGAAGCTTTCTTT. Amino acids: CASSLDNTEAFF.

The chain carries TRBV19 and TRBJ1-1; perhaps TRBD1 as D (6 bases). Trimming shortened V by 5 bases and J by 7 bases, and 11 bases separated the two germline ends. CDR1 is LNHDA and CDR2 is SQIVND in the germline V gene (reference sequence). The CDR3 has 12 residues. CDR3 loop: CASSVGAGEAFF. The CDR3 DNA reads as TGTGCCAGTAGTGTGGGGGCTGGTGAAGCTTTCTTT.

The rearrangement joins TRBV5-8 to TRBJ1-3; D gene uncertain. The germline V and J ends were trimmed by 2 bases and 0 bases, with 12 bases remaining between them. The CDR3 length is 16 residues. Germline V CDR1 and CDR2: SGHTS, YDEGEE. This chain's CDR3 is CASSFQAIHSGNTIYF. The CDR3, as DNA: TGTGCCAGCAGCTTTCAGGCGATACACTCTGGAAACACCATATATTTT.

The chain links TRBV7-9 to TRBJ1-4, with TRBD1 as a possible D gene (6 bases). V lost 4 bases to trimming and J lost 0 bases, with 18 bases between them. The CDR3 spans 18 residues. CDR1 and CDR2 from the germline V gene are SEHNR and FQNEAQ (reference sequence). CDR3 region: CASSSRGAADATNEKLFF. In DNA form, the CDR3 reads TGTGCCAGCAGCTCTAGGGGGGCAGCAGACGCAACTAATGAAAAACTGTTTTTT.

This sequence joins TRBV30 and TRBJ2-6; perhaps TRBD2 as D (5 bases). CDR3 length equals 14 residues. V was trimmed by 2 bases and J by 0 bases, leaving 5 bases between them. Germline V gene sequence: CDR1 GTSNPN, CDR2 SVGIG (reference sequence). CDR3: CAWSRGSGANVLTF. The CDR3 bases are TGTGCCTGGAGTCGGGGCTCTGGGGCCAACGTCCTGACTTTC.

V gene TRBV7-3 combines with J gene TRBJ2-6; 7 bases are a match to TRBD1. Germline loops: CDR1 SGHTA, CDR2 FQGTGA. The V and J ends lost 2 bases and 3 bases, in that order; junction bases with no gene match: 4. The CDR3 loop spans 16 amino acids. CDR3: CASSLPGGDGANVLTF. Written as DNA, the CDR3 is TGTGCCAGCAGCTTACCAGGGGGAGATGGGGCCAACGTCCTGACTTTC.

J is TRBJ1-4 and V is TRBV5-6; D call uncertain. CDR1 is SGHDT, CDR2 YYEEEE, per germline. The CDR3 loop spans 15 amino acids. The V and J ends lost 0 bases and 7 bases respectively, with 13 bases between them. Here the CDR3 reads CASSLEEKGSEKLFF. The CDR3 coding sequence is TGTGCCAGCAGCTTGGAAGAAAAAGGGAGTGAAAAACTGTTTTTT. The full variable domain, rest sourced from reference TRBV5-6 and TRBJ1-4, is DAGVTQSPTHLIKTRGQQVTLRCSPKSGHDTVSWYQQALGQGPQFIFQYYEEEERQRGNFPDRFSGHQFPNYSSELNVNALLLGDSALYLCASSLEEKGSEKLFFGSGTQLSVL.

V and J are TRBV9 and TRBJ1-4, with unresolved D. The CDR3 is made up of 13 amino acids. Per germline, CDR1 SGDLS and CDR2 YYNGEE. The V end lost 0 bases, the J end lost 8 bases, and 8 bases lay between the germline ends. CDR3 in amino acids: CASSVDGREKLFF. Written as DNA, the CDR3 is TGTGCCAGCAGCGTAGATGGAAGGGAAAAACTGTTTTTT.

This sequence joins TRBV5-1 and TRBJ1-1; the D is unclear. The ends were cut back, 5 bases at V and 3 bases at J, with 17 bases in the middle. The CDR3 is 15 amino acids. Germline CDR1 and CDR2: SGHRS and YFSETQ. CDR3 region: CASSPRATPDTEAFF. Written as DNA, the CDR3 is TGCGCCAGCAGTCCACGAGCGACCCCGGACACTGAAGCTTTCTTT.

This clone turned up a few times. The V call is TRBV7-9, the J call TRBJ1-6; D may be TRBD1 (6 bases). The germline gives CDR1 SEHNR, CDR2 FQNEAQ (reference sequence). V dropped 5 bases and J dropped 14 bases, with 13 bases sitting between them. This CDR3 spans 12 amino acids. Written as DNA, the CDR3 is TGTGCCAGCAGCCTAGACAGGTCAGCCCTCCACTTT. It yields the protein CASSLDRSALHF.

The chain recombines TRBV5-1 with TRBJ2-2; TRBD1 matches at 9 bases. In germline, CDR1 is SGHRS, CDR2 YFSETQ. The junction had 7 bases not matched to a gene; V was cut back by 0 bases and J by 4 bases. CDR3 length equals 17 residues. DNA of the CDR3: TGCGCCAGCAGCTTGGCCGGGACAGGGTCGGGCACCGGGGAGCTGTTTTTT. Encoded protein: CASSLAGTGSGTGELFF.

The count of this clone is one. The rearrangement links TRBV19 to TRBJ2-7, with D tentatively TRBD1 (5 bases). Between the trimmed V and J ends, which lost 5 bases and 3 bases, there was a span of 11 bases. The CDR3 has 13 residues. Germline V lookup: CDR1 LNHDA, CDR2 SQIVND (reference sequence). The DNA of the CDR3 is TGTGCCAGTAGTCCACAGGACGGCTACGAGCAGTACTTC. It specifies CASSPQDGYEQYF.

J is TRBJ1-1 and V is TRBV29-1; 10 positions agree with TRBD1. This CDR3 spans 16 amino acids. Germline lookup yields CDR1 SQVTM and CDR2 ANQGSEA. Losses at the gene ends were 1 base for V and 0 bases for J; bases not matched to a gene: 5. DNA for the CDR3: TGCAGCGTTGAAGGGACAGGGGGGAACATGAACACTGAAGCTTTCTTT. Translating gives CSVEGTGGNMNTEAFF.

V and J are TRBV7-2 and TRBJ1-4; the D is unclear. V was trimmed by 8 bases and J by 0 bases, leaving 10 bases between them. Germline values: CDR1 SGHTA, CDR2 FQGNSA. This CDR3 region has 14 residues. The CDR3 spells CASRSTSTNEKLFF. CDR3 coding DNA: TGTGCCAGCCGCTCGACATCAACTAATGAAAAACTGTTTTTT.